This record looks at one TCR beta chain sequence and its context. Its antigen is undetermined. TCRdb redid the calling of the RT-PCR reads with MiXCR, one entry per CDR3 protein. The data show 150,000 or so distinct CDR3 sequences, about 10% seen once. This sample was included in a study of response to subunit inactivated influenza vaccine. General observations from the study: Each seasonal flu vaccination may recruit only limited new T cells, authors suggested.

The V end was cut by 5 bases, the J end by 4 bases, with 15 bases between. CDR1 and CDR2 from the germline V gene are SGHRS and YFSETQ. The CDR3 spans 14 residues. Specimen: CD8+ T cells sorted from PBMCs, collected less than 25 months after vaccination. The rearrangement links TRBV5-1 to TRBJ1-1; D possibly corresponds to TRBD1 (6 bases). This TCR was recovered from a man aged 50-75 years who received an inactivated influenza vaccine. The CDR3 spells CASSRTRGFTEAFF. In DNA, the CDR3 is TGCGCCAGCAGTCGCACCAGGGGTTTCACTGAAGCTTTCTTT.